This TCR beta chain was captured in a study of CD8 T cells in Susac syndrome. Sequencing of TCR beta drew on CD8+ and CD4+ T cells from blood. Purification of the CD8+ and CD4+ T cells relied on negative isolation, and TEMRA cells underwent FACS enrichment. The CDR3 loop spans 16 amino acids. The V end was cut by 0 bases, the J end by 3 bases, with 15 bases between. Germline V gene sequence: CDR1 DFQATT, CDR2 SNEGSKA (reference sequence). Points on this clonotype: Its specificity is not known.

Study-wide results and limits: Clonal expansion was not seen in any Susac syndrome CD4+ T cell repertoire. In its TCR sequencing and HLA analysis, the study acknowledged that the number of individuals was relatively small.

Roughly 0.45 to 1 ug RNA was reverse transcribed with random hexamers. Via MiXCR, TCRdb re-called the immunoSEQ multiplex PCR reads, giving one row per CDR3 protein. The sample carries 200,000 to 300,000 distinct CDR3 sequences, about 95% recorded once. The material sequenced was CD4+ T cells from PBMCs. The genes are TRBV20-1 and TRBJ2-1, with a possible D match to TRBD2 (6 bases). The clonotype comes from a human donor with Susac syndrome. CDR3 residues: CSARDSAAGNYNEQFF. CDR3 in DNA: TGCAGTGCTAGAGATTCAGCCGCGGGGAACTACAATGAGCAGTTCTTC.